This TCR beta chain was identified in a study of shared clonotypes between healthy human individuals. Notes on the study in general: The study found approximately 5% of naive CD4 clonotypes shared across a handful of donors.

Naive CD45RA+ and memory CD45RA-negative subsets were split from CD4+ cells. On this clone: Its target is unknown.

This CDR3 has 15 amino acids. The V and J ends lost 2 bases and 2 bases respectively, with 12 bases between them. CDR1 and CDR2 from the germline V gene are SGHRS and YFSETQ. The test was conducted at deep level. Data came from immunoSEQ multiplex PCR; TCRdb stores just in-frame clones and leaves some out. The top ten clones hold about 0.42% of a sample with approximately 1,500,000 clones, 98% of them seen once. Sequencing used naive CD4+ T cells sorted from blood. Subset: CD45RA+ positively selected. V usage is TRBV5-1 and J usage is TRBJ2-3; D gene uncertain. This sequence originates from a man aged 25 to 40 in good health. The CDR3 loop reads CASSLGTDHTDTQYF. In DNA, the CDR3 is TGCGCCAGCAGCTTAGGAACAGATCACACAGATACGCAGTATTTT.